This T cell receptor beta chain stems from a study of patients and donors after allogeneic stem cell transplantation. TCRdb re-called the RT-PCR reads through MiXCR, storing one row per CDR3 protein. The sample has hundreds of thousands of distinct CDR3 sequences, about a sixth seen once. This clonotype was observed a few times. V lost 3 bases and J lost 5, with 4 bases in between. Germline V lookup: CDR1 LNHDA, CDR2 SQIVND (reference sequence). This CDR3 spans 11 amino acids. This TCR derives from a human donor who was either an allogeneic HSCT recipient or a stem cell or donor lymphocyte infusion donor (not recorded which). It is not recorded whose cells these are; they may come from a transplant donor. The chain carries TRBV19 and TRBJ2-5; D call uncertain. Specimen: blood, either unsorted or a sorted T cell fraction (not recorded which). Here the CDR3 DNA reads TGTGCCAGTAGTATTATGGAGACCCAGTACTTC. It encodes CASSIMETQYF.